The 20 T cell receptor beta chains given below trace back to one sample, sequenced in a study of long-term antiretroviral therapy in people with HIV. Running of the v3.0 immunoSEQ assay took place at survey level. The protocol was immunoSEQ multiplex PCR, while the TCRdb copy is restricted to in-frame clones and leaves out a portion. In the table there are about 31,000 clones, roughly 88% of which are singletons. Here the sequenced sample was unsorted PBMCs, taken 0.8 years before starting antiretroviral therapy. These receptors came from a man younger than 35 with HIV.

This clone is a singleton in its sample. The chain employs TRBV6-5 and TRBJ2-3; D remains ambiguous. CDR3 length equals 15 residues. The V and J ends lost 2 bases and 2 bases respectively, with 11 bases between them. Germline values: CDR1 MNHEY, CDR2 SVGAGI. For the CDR3, the DNA is TGTGCCAGCAGTTACGGGTCCCCCCACACAGATACGCAGTATTTT. Encoded protein: CASSYGSPHTDTQYF.

The chain employs TRBV7-2 and TRBJ1-2, with D possibly being TRBD1 (6 bases). The CDR3 contains 15 residues. Germline values: CDR1 SGHTA, CDR2 FQGNSA. The V and J ends lost 8 bases and 0 bases respectively, with 16 bases between them. CDR3 sequence reads: CASVRTAGSNYGYTF. CDR3 DNA: TGTGCCAGCGTAAGGACAGCTGGATCTAACTATGGCTACACCTTC.

The genes are TRBV19 and TRBJ1-4; D is undetermined. The CDR3 runs 15 residues. Germline CDR1 and CDR2: LNHDA and SQIVND (reference sequence). V lost 8 bases, J lost 0 bases, and 13 bases lay in between. The CDR3 bases are TGTGCCAGTGCTAAAGGAGAAACAACTAATGAAAAACTGTTTTTT. Protein sequence: CASAKGETTNEKLFF.

This sequence joins TRBV5-6 and TRBJ1-1; D call uncertain. Trimming removed 0 bases at V and 4 bases at J, with 13 bases between. This CDR3 region has 15 residues. CDR1 is SGHDT, CDR2 YYEEEE, per germline. The DNA for the CDR3 is TGTGCCAGCAGCTTGGGAGGCTGGGGAGGCACTGAAGCTTTCTTT. Translated: CASSLGGWGGTEAFF.

In this sample, this clone turned up once. The genes are TRBV9 and TRBJ2-3; 8 nucleotides align to TRBD2. Germline lookup yields CDR1 SGDLS and CDR2 YYNGEE. The CDR3 is made up of 16 amino acids. V gave up 4 bases and J gave up 1 base; unmatched junction bases: 8. The CDR3 loop reads CASSLSPGGGTDTQYF. The DNA for the CDR3 is TGTGCCAGCAGCTTATCTCCGGGAGGGGGCACAGATACGCAGTATTTT. The full variable domain, rest sourced from reference TRBV9 and TRBJ2-3, is DSGVTQTPKHLITATGQRVTLRCSPRSGDLSVYWYQQSLDQGLQFLIQYYNGEERAKGNILERFSAQQFPDLHSELNLSSLELGDSALYFCASSLSPGGGTDTQYFGPGTRLTVL.

The chain recombines TRBV13 with TRBJ2-1, with 9 positions matching TRBD2. The V gene's germline CDR1 is PRHDT and CDR2 FYEKMQ (reference sequence). This CDR3 region has 15 residues. Germline trimming cut 0 bases from V and 4 bases from J; bases unmatched to any gene: 1. CDR3 in DNA: TGTGCCAGCAGCTTAGGGCGGGGGGGGTACAATGAGCAGTTCTTC. Its translation is CASSLGRGGYNEQFF.

The chain is built from TRBV5-5 and TRBJ1-2, with a tentative D call TRBD1 (5 bases). From germline, CDR1 is SGHKS and CDR2 YYEKEE (reference sequence). V was shortened by 2 bases and J by 7 bases, with 12 bases between the two germline ends. The CDR3 consists of 13 residues. The CDR3 region has the DNA TGTGCCAGCAGCTTCGACGGGGGTGGTGGCTACACCTTC. Its protein is CASSFDGGGGYTF.

V usage is TRBV5-4 and J usage is TRBJ2-5; 8 bases fit TRBD1. CDR3 length equals 15 residues. Germline V CDR1 and CDR2: SGHNT, YYREEE (reference sequence). V was clipped by 4 bases and J by 5 bases; unmatched bases: 10. In DNA form, the CDR3 reads TGTGCCAGCAGCCAATCGCCGGACAGGGTGGAGACCCAGTACTTC. It translates to CASSQSPDRVETQYF.

The table lists this clone with a few counts. This sequence joins TRBV7-8 and TRBJ2-2; perhaps D is TRBD1 or TRBD2 (6 bases each). From germline, CDR1 is SGHVS and CDR2 FQNEAQ. CDR3 size: 16 residues. V was clipped by 2 bases and J by 3 bases, with 13 bases between them. This CDR3 is CASSLPGAVDTGELFF. The CDR3, as DNA: TGTGCCAGCAGCTTACCGGGGGCGGTGGACACCGGGGAGCTGTTTTTT.

The chain uses TRBV4-1 and TRBJ2-2; 7 bases map to TRBD2. Unmatched junction bases numbered 5, after V lost 1 base and J lost 6 bases. CDR3 length: 15 residues. CDR1 and CDR2 (germline): MGHRA, YSYEKL. CDR3 protein: CASSQGAGRAGELFF. The CDR3 coding sequence is TGCGCCAGCAGCCAAGGCGCGGGGAGGGCCGGGGAGCTGTTTTTT.

The V gene is TRBV18, the J gene TRBJ1-3; unclear D gene. Germline CDR1 reads KGHSH; CDR2 reads LQKENI. This CDR3 spans 15 amino acids. V dropped 3 bases and J dropped 2 bases, with 11 bases sitting between them. In DNA, the CDR3 is TGTGCCAGCTCACCGGATCCTCCCCCTGGAAACACCATATATTTT. This gives the protein CASSPDPPPGNTIYF.

The rearrangement uses TRBV5-1 and TRBJ2-5, with 9 nucleotides matching TRBD1. This CDR3 region has 15 residues. CDR1 is SGHRS, CDR2 YFSETQ, per germline. V shed 5 bases and J 5 bases; nucleotides not matched to a gene: 10. The CDR3 here is CASRATQGAYETQYF. The CDR3 DNA reads as TGCGCCAGCAGAGCCACACAGGGGGCTTACGAGACCCAGTACTTC.

This chain links TRBV7-9 with TRBJ1-1; D perhaps matches TRBD1 (6 bases). The germline V and J ends were trimmed by 5 bases and 4 bases, with 11 bases remaining between them. Germline-derived CDR1 and CDR2 are SEHNR and FQNEAQ (reference sequence). This CDR3 has 13 amino acids. DNA of the CDR3: TGTGCCAGCAGCCCAGGGGTGGGCACTGAAGCTTTCTTT. This codes for CASSPGVGTEAFF.

The chain recombines TRBV5-4 with TRBJ2-5; 7 positions match TRBD1. V was pared by 4 bases and J by 5 bases, with 5 bases of the junction left unmatched. Germline-derived CDR1 and CDR2 are SGHNT and YYREEE (reference sequence). The CDR3 is made up of 13 amino acids. The CDR3: CASSLGTAETQYF. The CDR3 nucleotides are TGTGCCAGCAGCCTAGGGACAGCGGAGACCCAGTACTTC. Filled out from reference TRBV5-4 and TRBJ2-5, the complete variable domain reads ETGVTQSPTHLIKTRGQQVTLRCSSQSGHNTVSWYQQALGQGPQFIFQYYREEENGRGNFPPRFSGLQFPNYSSELNVNALELDDSALYLCASSLGTAETQYFGPGTRLLVL.

The chain uses TRBV19 and TRBJ2-1, with TRBD2 matching 7 bases. J was trimmed by 3 bases and V by 6 bases; bases with no gene match: 5. This CDR3 contains 14 residues. The germline V gene has CDR1 LNHDA and CDR2 SQIVND (reference sequence). The CDR3 reads CASSGGSSYNEQFF. The CDR3 coding sequence is TGTGCCAGTAGCGGCGGGAGTAGCTACAATGAGCAGTTCTTC.

The rearrangement joins TRBV19 to TRBJ1-5; D ambiguous. The CDR3 sequence is 12 residues long. Germline V gene sequence: CDR1 LNHDA, CDR2 SQIVND (reference sequence). With 3 bases removed from V and 3 bases from J, the gap between germline ends came to 3 bases. CDR3 in DNA: TGTGCCAGTAGTATGTCCAATCAGCCCCAGCATTTT. As protein: CASSMSNQPQHF.

The V call is TRBV5-1, the J call TRBJ2-3; D is unresolved. V dropped 3 bases and J dropped 3 bases, with 17 bases sitting between them. The CDR3 has 16 amino acids. Germline V lookup: CDR1 SGHRS, CDR2 YFSETQ. Written as DNA, the CDR3 is TGCGCCAGCAGCTCGGTTGCAAGGATAGATACAGATACGCAGTATTTT. Protein: CASSSVARIDTDTQYF.

The genes are TRBV13 and TRBJ2-4; 11 bases map to TRBD2. J lost 7 bases, V lost 2 bases, and 10 bases had no gene match. Looked up from germline, CDR1 is PRHDT and CDR2 is FYEKMQ (reference sequence). The CDR3 has 17 amino acids. CDR3 DNA sequence: TGTGCCAGCAGCTTAAGGACTAGCGGGCCACTAAGTAACATTCAGTACTTC. It is translated as CASSLRTSGPLSNIQYF.

This CDR3 reads CASVGVATFTGELFF. DNA of the CDR3: TGTGCCAGCGTTGGTGTCGCTACCTTCACCGGGGAGCTGTTTTTT. The chain has TRBV7-9 and TRBJ2-2; D is uncertain. V was cut by 8 bases and J by 4 bases, with 17 bases left in between. The germline gives CDR1 SEHNR, CDR2 FQNEAQ (reference sequence). The CDR3 runs to 15 residues.

This chain connects TRBV4-1 to TRBJ1-1, with unresolved D. The CDR3 is 13 residues long. CDR1 and CDR2 from the germline V gene are MGHRA and YSYEKL. V lost 0 bases and J lost 5, with 7 bases in between. The CDR3 sequence: CASSQDVETEAFF. The CDR3 DNA reads as TGCGCCAGCAGCCAAGATGTGGAGACTGAAGCTTTCTTT.